The TCR beta chain under discussion was sequenced for a study of blood T cells in healthy people across ages. A J-beta primer mix and a sample-barcoded 5' primer were used in a second PCR of about 7 to 12 cycles. TCRdb processed the 5' RACE reads anew with MiXCR; each CDR3 protein has one entry. The data hold 550,000 to 800,000 distinct CDR3 sequences, with about 34% observed a single time. Isolated per sample were at least 7 million PBMCs. This clonotype was detected many times. Its antigen is not identified. Germline V gives CDR1 LNHNV, CDR2 YYDKDF (reference sequence). The CDR3 is 15 residues long. V shed 1 base and J shed 4 bases, with 8 bases lying between them. General study results and limits: Not knowing donor CMV status may have confounded expanded clonotype changes.

The rearrangement links TRBV15 to TRBJ2-6; D is undetermined. The receptor was isolated from a woman older than 75 in good health. Source material: blood. The CDR3 coding sequence is TGTGCCACCAGCAGAGGAAGTACAGGGGCCAACGTCCTGACTTTC. Translating gives CATSRGSTGANVLTF.